This entry lists 17 T cell receptor beta chains sequenced from one sample in a study of neurological immune-mediated disorders. TCRdb re-called the 5' RACE reads with MiXCR, one entry per CDR3 protein. The data show 20,000 to 30,000 distinct CDR3 sequences, 2% to 2.5% seen once. The sample taken for sequencing was PBMCs. The receptors come from a woman in her 50s with multiple sclerosis.

This clonotype came up many times. The chain combines TRBV27 with TRBJ2-7, with TRBD1 matching over 11 bases. Losses at the gene ends were 3 bases for V and 5 bases for J; bases not matched to a gene: 12. CDR3 length equals 17 residues. Germline loops: CDR1 MNHEY, CDR2 SMNVEV (reference sequence). CDR3 DNA: TGTGCCAGCAGTTTCCGGCGGGACAGGGGGTCTCGCCACGAGCAGTACTTC. The encoded protein is CASSFRRDRGSRHEQYF.

This clonotype is medium-sized by share. The J gene is TRBJ2-3, the V gene TRBV20-1; TRBD2 agrees at 13 bases. The CDR3 covers 15 residues. The V and J ends lost 3 bases and 6 bases, in that order; junction bases with no gene match: 6. From germline, CDR1 is DFQATT and CDR2 SNEGSKA (reference sequence). The CDR3 nucleotides are TGCAGTGCTAGCGGGACTAGCGGGATGGGGGATACGCAGTATTTT. Translating it yields CSASGTSGMGDTQYF.

This clonotype was seen ten or more times. This chain joins TRBV20-1 and TRBJ1-1, with D unclear. The CDR3 runs to 12 residues. Germline assignment: CDR1 DFQATT and CDR2 SNEGSKA (reference sequence). The CDR3, as DNA: TGCACCGCCTTAGCTGGGAGGACTGAAGCTTTCTTT. Amino acid sequence: CTALAGRTEAFF.

This clonotype was picked up many times. The chain couples TRBV3-1 to TRBJ2-1; TRBD2 aligns across 14 bases. This CDR3 has 17 amino acids. Trimming cost V 3 bases and J 10 bases; bases outside gene matches: 11. Per the germline V gene, CDR1 is LGHDT and CDR2 is YNNKEL (reference sequence). CDR3 bases: TGTGCCAGCAGCCAGACCCCGGGACTAGCGGGGGATAACGAGCAGTTCTTC. Protein: CASSQTPGLAGDNEQFF.

This clonotype has ten or more counts. For the CDR3, the DNA is TGTGCCAGCAGCTTAGGACAGGGAGGCAATCAGCCCCAGCATTTT. Residues: CASSLGQGGNQPQHF. V is TRBV5-6 and J is TRBJ1-5, with TRBD1 matching over 8 bases. Trimming cost V 2 bases and J 2 bases; bases outside gene matches: 3. The CDR3 totals 15 residues. Germline assignment: CDR1 SGHDT and CDR2 YYEEEE.

This clonotype was detected many times. The rearrangement joins TRBV29-1 to TRBJ1-1; D remains ambiguous. The CDR3 is 12 residues long. V was pared by 3 bases and J by 2 bases, with 7 bases between. The V gene's germline CDR1 is SQVTM and CDR2 ANQGSEA. This chain's CDR3 is CSVEAINTEAFF. The DNA of the CDR3 is TGCAGCGTTGAGGCAATAAACACTGAAGCTTTCTTT. Together with reference TRBV29-1 and TRBJ1-1, the CDR3 gives the full variable domain: SAVISQKPSRDICQRGTSLTIQCQVDSQVTMMFWYRQQPGQSLTLIATANQGSEATYESGFVIDKFPISRPNLTFSTLTVSNMSPEDSSIYLCSVEAINTEAFFGQGTRLTVV.

This clonotype was counted ten times or more. A read error is possible here, since a much larger clone lies one base away. The rearrangement uses TRBV21-1 and TRBJ2-2; TRBD1 is taken as the D call from the table, unchecked against the DNA. TRBV21-1 is an annotated pseudogene. The CDR3 runs 17 residues. CDR3 DNA sequence: TGTGCCAGCAGCAAACTAGGGGGGAGTGAAAACACCGGGGAGCTGTTTTTT. This codes for CASSKLGGSENTGELFF.

Relative to its sample, this clonotype is medium-sized. This chain links TRBV6-5 with TRBJ2-2; no firm D call. Trimming stripped 2 bases from V and 1 base from J, with 5 bases between. Per germline, CDR1 MNHEY and CDR2 SVGAGI. CDR3 length: 14 residues. The CDR3 spells CASSYGRNTGELFF. CDR3 in DNA: TGTGCCAGCAGTTACGGTCGGAACACCGGGGAGCTGTTTTTT.

This clonotype was observed at least ten times. V gene TRBV5-1 combines with J gene TRBJ2-5, with TRBD2 matching over 9 bases. Germline V gives CDR1 SGHRS, CDR2 YFSETQ. V lost 0 bases and J lost 1; bases outside the gene matches: 4. The CDR3 has 16 residues. In DNA form, the CDR3 reads TGCGCCAGCAGCTTGGTTGGCGGGGGGGCCCAAGAGACCCAGTACTTC. Its protein is CASSLVGGGAQETQYF.

This clonotype was counted at least ten times. V usage is TRBV29-1 and J usage is TRBJ1-1, with D possibly being TRBD1 (5 bases). Germline CDR1 reads SQVTM; CDR2 reads ANQGSEA. Trimming shortened V by 5 bases and J by 4 bases, and 11 bases separated the two germline ends. CDR3 size: 12 residues. DNA of the CDR3: TGCAGCGTTACCAGGGTGATCACTGAAGCTTTCTTT. Translated: CSVTRVITEAFF.

V is TRBV5-1 and J is TRBJ2-7, with D unclear. CDR1 is SGHRS and CDR2 is YFSETQ in the germline V gene. The CDR3 has 11 residues. V was trimmed by 7 bases and J by 4 bases, leaving 9 bases between them. The CDR3 protein is CASRGTYEQYV. The CDR3 nucleotides are TGCGCCAGCCGCGGAACATACGAGCAGTACGTC.

This clonotype was recorded at least ten times. J is TRBJ1-1 and V is TRBV20-1; D uncertain. The CDR3 has 12 residues. Trimming stripped 5 bases from V and 3 bases from J, with 10 bases between. Per germline, CDR1 DFQATT and CDR2 SNEGSKA (reference sequence). The CDR3 nucleotides are TGCAGTGCTGTCAGGAGATACACTGAAGCTTTCTTT. As protein: CSAVRRYTEAFF.

This clonotype was recorded at least ten times. The chain employs TRBV4-3 and TRBJ1-2; D is unresolved. Trimming took 1 base from V and 2 from J, leaving 14 bases between them. Germline CDR1 and CDR2: LGHNA and YSLEER. The CDR3 spans 16 residues. The CDR3: CASSQVFPTGNYGYTF. CDR3 coding DNA: TGCGCCAGCAGCCAAGTCTTCCCGACTGGCAACTATGGCTACACCTTC.

This clonotype has just a few counts. The rearrangement uses TRBV12-3 or TRBV12-4 and TRBJ2-3; D may be TRBD2 (6 bases). Deletions cut 5 bases from V and 5 bases from J, with 14 bases between. The CDR3 loop spans 14 amino acids. DNA of the CDR3: TGTGCCAGCAGTCCGCGGGAAACGGGAGATACGCAGTATTTT. Amino acid sequence: CASSPRETGDTQYF.

This clonotype was seen at least ten times. The chain combines TRBV5-1 with TRBJ2-5; D is perhaps TRBD1 (6 bases). The CDR3 has 15 residues. The V gene's germline CDR1 is SGHRS and CDR2 YFSETQ. Trimming took 0 bases from V and 2 from J, leaving 11 bases between them. DNA of the CDR3: TGCGCCAGCAGCTTGGGCAGGGGCCAACAAGAGACCCAGTACTTC. Its translation is CASSLGRGQQETQYF.

This clonotype came up many times. CDR3 coding DNA: TGCGCCAGCAGCCAATCGGTGGGACTAGGCTACAATGAGCAGTTCTTC. Its translation is CASSQSVGLGYNEQFF. The chain employs TRBV4-3 and TRBJ2-1; 8 bases are shared with TRBD2. The CDR3 runs 16 residues. CDR1 and CDR2 from the germline V gene are LGHNA and YSLEER. The V segment lost 2 bases and the J segment 3 bases; nucleotides outside the gene matches: 6.

This clonotype has a count of ten or more. The chain has TRBV20-1 and TRBJ1-3; D unresolved. Trimming left V 1 base short and J 4 bases short, with 11 bases between. The CDR3 consists of 14 residues. Germline V CDR1 and CDR2: DFQATT, SNEGSKA (reference sequence). As DNA, the CDR3 is TGCAGTGCTAGAGCGTGGGGAGACGGAAACACCATATATTTT. It yields the protein CSARAWGDGNTIYF.